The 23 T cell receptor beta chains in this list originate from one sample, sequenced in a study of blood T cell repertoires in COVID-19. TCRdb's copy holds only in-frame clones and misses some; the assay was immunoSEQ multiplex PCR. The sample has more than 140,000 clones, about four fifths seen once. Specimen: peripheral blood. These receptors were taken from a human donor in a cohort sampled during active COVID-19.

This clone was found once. In nucleotides, the CDR3 is TGTGCCTGGGGGCCGGAGGTACCTAGCACAGATACGCAGTATTTT. It codes for CAWGPEVPSTDTQYF. The chain employs TRBV30 and TRBJ2-3; D perhaps matches TRBD2 (5 bases). Germline V gene lookup returns CDR1 GTSNPN and CDR2 SVGIG (reference sequence). Trimming shortened V by 5 bases and J by 0 bases, and 15 bases separated the two germline ends. The CDR3 consists of 15 residues.

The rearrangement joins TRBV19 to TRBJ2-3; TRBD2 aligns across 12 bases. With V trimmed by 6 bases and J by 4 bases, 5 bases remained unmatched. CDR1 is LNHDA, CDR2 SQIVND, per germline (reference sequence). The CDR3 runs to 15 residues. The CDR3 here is CASSRLAGESDTQYF. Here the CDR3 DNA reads TGTGCCAGTAGCCGACTAGCGGGAGAGTCAGATACGCAGTATTTT.

Here the CDR3 reads CASSWTGGGYEQYF. In DNA, the CDR3 is TGTGCCAGCAGTTGGACAGGGGGTGGGTACGAGCAGTACTTC. V and J are TRBV6-5 and TRBJ2-7, with 10 nucleotides matching TRBD1. This CDR3 has 14 residues. The germline CDR1 and CDR2 sequences are MNHEY and SVGAGI. Unmatched junction bases numbered 4, after V lost 4 bases and J lost 4 bases.

CDR3 amino acids: CASSPQTGEDTEAFF. CDR3 DNA sequence: TGTGCCAGCAGCCCCCAGACAGGGGAGGACACTGAAGCTTTCTTT. This chain uses TRBV14 with TRBJ1-1; 8 bases line up with TRBD1. Losses at the gene ends were 4 bases for V and 3 bases for J; bases not matched to a gene: 7. The CDR3 runs 15 residues. Germline V gene sequence: CDR1 SGHDN, CDR2 FVKESK.

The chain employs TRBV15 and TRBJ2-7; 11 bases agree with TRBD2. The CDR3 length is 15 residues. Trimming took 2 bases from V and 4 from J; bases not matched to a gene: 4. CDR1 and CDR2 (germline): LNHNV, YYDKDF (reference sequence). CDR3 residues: CATSRLAGGGYEQYF. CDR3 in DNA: TGTGCCACCAGCAGACTAGCGGGAGGCGGGTACGAGCAGTACTTC. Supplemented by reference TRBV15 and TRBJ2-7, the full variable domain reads DAMVIQNPRYQVTQFGKPVTLSCSQTLNHNVMYWYQQKSSQAPKLLFHYYDKDFNNEADTPDNFQSRRPNTSFCFLDIRSPGLGDTAMYLCATSRLAGGGYEQYFGPGTRLTVT.

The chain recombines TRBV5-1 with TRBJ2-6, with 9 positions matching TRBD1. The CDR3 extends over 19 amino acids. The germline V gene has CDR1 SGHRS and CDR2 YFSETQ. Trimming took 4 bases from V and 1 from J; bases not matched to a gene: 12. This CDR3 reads CASSITGGSPSSGANVLTF. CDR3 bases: TGCGCCAGCAGCATCACAGGGGGCTCTCCAAGTTCTGGGGCCAACGTCCTGACTTTC. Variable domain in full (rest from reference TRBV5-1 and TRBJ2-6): KAGVTQTPRYLIKTRGQQVTLSCSPISGHRSVSWYQQTPGQGLQFLFEYFSETQRNKGNFPGRFSGRQFSNSRSEMNVSTLELGDSALYLCASSITGGSPSSGANVLTFGAGSRLTVL.

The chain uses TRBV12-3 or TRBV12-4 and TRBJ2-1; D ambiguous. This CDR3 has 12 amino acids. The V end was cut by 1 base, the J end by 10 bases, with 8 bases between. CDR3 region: CASSLGVMEQFF. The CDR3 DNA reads TGTGCCAGCAGTTTAGGAGTCATGGAGCAGTTCTTC.

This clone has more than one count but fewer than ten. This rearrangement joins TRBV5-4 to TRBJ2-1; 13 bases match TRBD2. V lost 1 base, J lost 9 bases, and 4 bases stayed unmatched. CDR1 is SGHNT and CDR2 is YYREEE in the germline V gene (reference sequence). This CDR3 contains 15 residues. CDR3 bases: TGTGCCAGCAGCTTGCGACTAGCGGGAGGTATTGAGCAGTTCTTC. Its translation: CASSLRLAGGIEQFF.

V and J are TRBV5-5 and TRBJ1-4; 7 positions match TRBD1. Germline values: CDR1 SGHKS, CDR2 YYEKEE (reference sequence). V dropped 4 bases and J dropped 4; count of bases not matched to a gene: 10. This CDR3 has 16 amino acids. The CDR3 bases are TGTGCCAGCAGCCTACGAGGACAGGTCTATAATGAAAAACTGTTTTTT. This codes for CASSLRGQVYNEKLFF. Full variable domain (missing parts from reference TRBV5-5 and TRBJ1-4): DAGVTQSPTHLIKTRGQQVTLRCSPISGHKSVSWYQQVLGQGPQFIFQYYEKEERGRGNFPDRFSARQFPNYSSELNVNALLLGDSALYLCASSLRGQVYNEKLFFGSGTQLSVL.

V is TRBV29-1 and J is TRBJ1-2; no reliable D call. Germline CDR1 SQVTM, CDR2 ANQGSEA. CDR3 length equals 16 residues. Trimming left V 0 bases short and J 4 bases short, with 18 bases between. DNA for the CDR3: TGCAGCGTTGAAGACGGCCCGAAAATGACACCCTATGGCTACACCTTC. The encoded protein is CSVEDGPKMTPYGYTF.

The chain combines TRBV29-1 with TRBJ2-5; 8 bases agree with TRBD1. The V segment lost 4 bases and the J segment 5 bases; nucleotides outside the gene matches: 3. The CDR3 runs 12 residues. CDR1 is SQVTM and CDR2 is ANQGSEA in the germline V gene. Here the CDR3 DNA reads TGCAGCGTTGGTCAGGGGGCTGAGACCCAGTACTTC. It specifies CSVGQGAETQYF.

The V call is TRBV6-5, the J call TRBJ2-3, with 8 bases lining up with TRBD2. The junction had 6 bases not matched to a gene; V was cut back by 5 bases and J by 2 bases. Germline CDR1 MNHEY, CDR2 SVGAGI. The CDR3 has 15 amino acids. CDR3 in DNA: TGTGCCAGCAGTCATAGCGGGACGGACACAGATACGCAGTATTTT. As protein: CASSHSGTDTDTQYF.

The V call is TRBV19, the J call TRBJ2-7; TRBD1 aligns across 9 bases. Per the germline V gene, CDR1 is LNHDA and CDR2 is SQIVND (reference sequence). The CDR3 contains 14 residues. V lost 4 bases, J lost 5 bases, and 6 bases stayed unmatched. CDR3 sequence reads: CASSTRDRVHEQYF. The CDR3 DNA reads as TGTGCCAGTAGTACCCGGGACAGGGTACACGAGCAGTACTTC.

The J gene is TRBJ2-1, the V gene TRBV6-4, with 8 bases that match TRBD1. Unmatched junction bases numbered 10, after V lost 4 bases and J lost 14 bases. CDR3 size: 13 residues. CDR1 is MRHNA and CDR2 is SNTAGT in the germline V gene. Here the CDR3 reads CASSGEAGQAKFF. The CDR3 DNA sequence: TGTGCCAGCAGTGGTGAGGCGGGACAGGCCAAGTTCTTC.

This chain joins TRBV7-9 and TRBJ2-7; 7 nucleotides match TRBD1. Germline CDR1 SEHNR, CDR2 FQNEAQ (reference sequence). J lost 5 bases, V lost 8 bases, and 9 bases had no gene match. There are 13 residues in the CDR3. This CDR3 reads CASSEGAPHEQYF. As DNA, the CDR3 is TGTGCCAGCTCCGAGGGGGCCCCCCACGAGCAGTACTTC. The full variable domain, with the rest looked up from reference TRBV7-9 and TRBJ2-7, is DTGVSQNPRHKITKRGQNVTFRCDPISEHNRLYWYRQTLGQGPEFLTYFQNEAQLEKSRLLSDRFSAERPKGSFSTLEIQRTEQGDSAMYLCASSEGAPHEQYFGPGTRLTVT.

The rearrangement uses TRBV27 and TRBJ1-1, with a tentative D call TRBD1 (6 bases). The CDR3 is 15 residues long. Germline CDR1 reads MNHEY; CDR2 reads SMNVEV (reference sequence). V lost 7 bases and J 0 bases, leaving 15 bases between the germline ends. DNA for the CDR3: TGTGCCAGCAAGCCACGGGGGGCTCTGAACACTGAAGCTTTCTTT. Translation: CASKPRGALNTEAFF.

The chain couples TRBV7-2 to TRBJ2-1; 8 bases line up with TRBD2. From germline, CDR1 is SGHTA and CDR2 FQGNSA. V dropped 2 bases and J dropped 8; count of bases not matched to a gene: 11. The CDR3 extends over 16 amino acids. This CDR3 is CASSLYAGGGVDEQFF. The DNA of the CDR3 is TGTGCCAGCAGCTTATATGCGGGAGGAGGGGTGGATGAGCAGTTCTTC.

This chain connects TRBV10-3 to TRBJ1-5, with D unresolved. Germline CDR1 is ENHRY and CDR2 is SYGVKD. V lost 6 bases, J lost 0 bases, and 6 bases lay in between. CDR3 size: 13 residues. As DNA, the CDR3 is TGTGCCATCAGCGTTAATAGCAATCAGCCCCAGCATTTT. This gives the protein CAISVNSNQPQHF.

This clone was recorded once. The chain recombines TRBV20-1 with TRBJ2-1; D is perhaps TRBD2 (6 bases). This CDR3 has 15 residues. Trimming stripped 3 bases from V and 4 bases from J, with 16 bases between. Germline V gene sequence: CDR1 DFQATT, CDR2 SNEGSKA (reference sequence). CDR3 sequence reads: CSASSIGSRYNEQFF. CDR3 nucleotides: TGCAGTGCTAGTAGTATCGGGAGTAGATACAATGAGCAGTTCTTC.

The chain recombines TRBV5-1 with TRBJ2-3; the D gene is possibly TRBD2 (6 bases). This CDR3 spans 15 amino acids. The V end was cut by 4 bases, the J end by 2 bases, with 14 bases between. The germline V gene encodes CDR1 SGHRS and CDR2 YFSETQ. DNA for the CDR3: TGCGCCAGCAGCCGGGACTTTACTTACACAGATACGCAGTATTTT. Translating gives CASSRDFTYTDTQYF. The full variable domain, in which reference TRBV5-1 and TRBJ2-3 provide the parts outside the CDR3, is KAGVTQTPRYLIKTRGQQVTLSCSPISGHRSVSWYQQTPGQGLQFLFEYFSETQRNKGNFPGRFSGRQFSNSRSEMNVSTLELGDSALYLCASSRDFTYTDTQYFGPGTRLTVL.

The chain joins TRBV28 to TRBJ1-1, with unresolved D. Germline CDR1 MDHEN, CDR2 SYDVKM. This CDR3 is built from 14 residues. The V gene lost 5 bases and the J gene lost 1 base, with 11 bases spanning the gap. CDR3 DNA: TGTGCCAGCAGTCCCTATGGGCGGAACACTGAAGCTTTCTTT. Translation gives CASSPYGRNTEAFF.

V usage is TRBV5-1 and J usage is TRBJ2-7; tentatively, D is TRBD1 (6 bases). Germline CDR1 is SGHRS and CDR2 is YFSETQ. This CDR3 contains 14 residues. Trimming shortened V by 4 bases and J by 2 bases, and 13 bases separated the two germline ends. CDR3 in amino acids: CASSQRTATYEQYF. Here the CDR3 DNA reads TGCGCCAGCAGCCAAAGGACAGCTACCTACGAGCAGTACTTC.

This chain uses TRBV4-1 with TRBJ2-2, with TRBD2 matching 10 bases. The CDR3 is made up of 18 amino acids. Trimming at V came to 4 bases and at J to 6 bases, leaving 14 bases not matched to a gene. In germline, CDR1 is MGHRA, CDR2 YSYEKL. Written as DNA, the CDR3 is TGCGCCAGCAGCCGCAATAGGCCTCTAGCGGGAGAGCCCGGGGAGCTGTTTTTT. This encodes CASSRNRPLAGEPGELFF.